This T cell receptor beta chain was found in a study of identifying expanded T cells in peripheral blood (dated by TCRdb to between 2018 and 2020). About the full investigation: Separate aliquots of the same genomic DNA pool were sequenced to produce technical replicates, and four replicates were compared in pairs.

The germline V and J ends show losses of 3 bases and 4 bases respectively, and no gene match explains 4 bases of the junction. CDR1 and CDR2 are read off the germline V gene as SGHTA and FQGNSA. The CDR3 sequence holds 14 residues, the cysteine and phenylalanine included. Only the CDR3 region is kept as DNA, spanning 42 bases read in frame from base 1. What the work shows at the level of the full study, not this receptor alone: The beta-binomial model significantly reduced the number of clones called differentially abundant and the false-positive rate across all healthy-donor time intervals. Variance in clone template counts between roughly two-week samples significantly increased with total template count across all healthy donors. Approximately 1.1 differentially abundant clones were flagged by the binomial model between technical replicates, whereas about 15 and 19 were flagged over around two weeks and four weeks, respectively. It was expected by the authors that biological variance in healthy repertoires might increase further over much longer intervals, such as months to years.

During the collection period, no infections or other immune events were recorded for the healthy donors. Time-dependent variance in a beta-binomial model of T-cell clone differential abundance was calibrated using healthy-donor blood repertoires as a training cohort. The training cohort included around 10 healthy donors, of whom 3 were female and 7 were male. An age range of about 29 to 65 years, with an average of about 45 years, was recorded for the donors. Whole blood, obtained from a commercial supplier, was collected from each healthy donor at three time points spaced roughly 2 weeks apart. Genomic DNA was extracted from unsorted whole blood for immunosequencing. The immunoSEQ Assay, which uses bias-controlled multiplex PCR amplification of genomic DNA, was used to profile TCRbeta CDR3 regions. The original pipeline was this. To quantify the absolute abundance of each unique TCRbeta CDR3 region, the sequences were collapsed and filtered. Differential abundance was tested with a binomial (Fisher-equivalent) model and with a beta-binomial model adding time-dependent variance fitted from healthy donors. Clones with fewer than 5 combined templates were excluded, and clones with Benjamini-Hochberg FDR below 0.01 were called differentially abundant. In the beta-binomial model, variance was expressed as a function of the total template count across the two samples, in the form v = (b*log(k)+a)^2. Imported from immuneACCESS, the table was reduced by TCRdb to in-frame sequences with V and J called. These copies leave out some clones; in studies compared against another copy, an unresolved V gene accounts for under half, and the cause of the remainder is not known. V and J calls and clone size are those listed in that table; D and trimming were worked out from the DNA. Present in this sample are approximately 79,000 clones, 90% of which were seen just once. 3.3% of the sample belongs to the ten largest clones.

Comment on this clone: Its cognate antigen has yet to be identified. Nothing much larger sits one base from this clone, and base qualities are not available. The sample holds other DNA sequences that translate to the same CDR3.

Material for sequencing was blood. The TCR originated in a person between 18 and 75 years old in good health. This chain joins TRBV7-2 to TRBJ2-5; 8 middle bases align to TRBD1. The nucleotide sequence is TGTGCCAGCAGCTTGGGGACAGGCCGAGAGACCCAGTACTTC. Translation gives CASSLGTGRETQYF.